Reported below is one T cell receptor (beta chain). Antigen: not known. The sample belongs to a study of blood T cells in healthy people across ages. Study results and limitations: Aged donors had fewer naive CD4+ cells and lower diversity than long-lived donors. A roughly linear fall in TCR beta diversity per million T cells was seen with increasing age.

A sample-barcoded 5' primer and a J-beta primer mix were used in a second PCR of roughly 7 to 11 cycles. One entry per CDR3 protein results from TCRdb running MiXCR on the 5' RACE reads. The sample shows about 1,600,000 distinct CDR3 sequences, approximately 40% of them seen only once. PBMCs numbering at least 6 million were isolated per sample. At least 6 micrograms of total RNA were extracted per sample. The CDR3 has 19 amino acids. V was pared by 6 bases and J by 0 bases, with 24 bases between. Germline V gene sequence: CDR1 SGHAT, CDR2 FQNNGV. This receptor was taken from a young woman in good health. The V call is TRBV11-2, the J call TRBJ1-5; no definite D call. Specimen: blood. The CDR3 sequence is CASSPAIGFGPNSNQPQHF. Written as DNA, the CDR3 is TGTGCCAGCAGTCCCGCAATCGGGTTTGGGCCCAATAGCAATCAGCCCCAGCATTTT. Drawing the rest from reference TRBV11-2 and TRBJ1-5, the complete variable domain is EAGVAQSPRYKIIEKRQSVAFWCNPISGHATLYWYQQILGQGPKLLIQFQNNGVVDDSQLPKDRFSAERLKGVDSTLKIQPAKLEDSAVYLCASSPAIGFGPNSNQPQHFGDGTRLSIL.